What follows describes a single T cell receptor (beta chain). Germline V gene sequence: CDR1 WSHSY, CDR2 SAAADI. V was clipped by 7 bases and J by 5 bases, with 11 bases between them. This CDR3 region has 12 residues. The data were taken from a study of blood T cell repertoires in COVID-19. Study-level background: Sources were T cells, B-cell-depleted T cells, or PBMCs; the material itself was cDNA or gDNA.

Libraries were prepared by immunoSEQ multiplex PCR; TCRdb keeps only in-frame clonotypes and omits some of them. This table has around 73,000 clones, 80% to 85% appearing once. Sequencing was done on a sample of peripheral blood. This receptor was identified in a human donor in a cohort sampled during active COVID-19. The chain has TRBV10-2 and TRBJ2-5, with D tentatively TRBD2 (6 bases). The CDR3 nucleotides read TGCGCCAGCATGAGTGGGGGGGAGACCCAGTACTTC. Its protein is CASMSGGETQYF.